The 10 T cell receptor beta chains below all came from one sample that was sequenced in a study of T cells in Graves' hyperthyroidism and ophthalmopathy. Amplified regions were TCR beta CDR3 sequences from RNA transcripts. During a first-round RT-PCR of the TCR CDR3, the HTBI primer set was used. TCRdb called the multiplex PCR reads again in MiXCR, with one record for every CDR3 protein. The sample lists more than 300,000 distinct CDR3 sequences, approximately 14% seen once, with around a fifth in the top ten. The sample taken for sequencing was blood. The receptor set was obtained from a woman in her twenties or thirties with Graves' ophthalmopathy.

This clonotype was detected ten times or more. The chain recombines TRBV7-2 with TRBJ1-1; 7 bases fit TRBD1. Germline CDR1 reads SGHTA; CDR2 reads FQGNSA. The CDR3 has 14 amino acids. Losses at the gene ends were 9 bases for V and 3 bases for J; bases not matched to a gene: 10. The CDR3 DNA is TGTGCCAGTAGCGGGACAGTCCTGGACACTGAAGCTTTCTTT. Its translation: CASSGTVLDTEAFF. The variable domain in full, with the rest retrieved from reference TRBV7-2 and TRBJ1-1, is GAGVSQSPSNKVTEKGKDVELRCDPISGHTALYWYRQSLGQGLEFLIYFQGNSAPDKSGLPSDRFSAERTGGSVSTLTIQRTQQEDSAVYLCASSGTVLDTEAFFGQGTRLTVV.

The chain employs TRBV19 and TRBJ1-5; tentative D call: TRBD1 (5 bases). This CDR3 region has 12 residues. Trimming took off 9 bases at V and 4 bases at J, with 10 bases between the two ends. Germline CDR1 LNHDA, CDR2 SQIVND (reference sequence). Here the CDR3 reads CASRELNQPQHF. For the CDR3, the DNA is TGTGCCAGCAGGGAACTAAATCAGCCCCAGCATTTT.

This clonotype was seen ten or more times. V and J are TRBV20-1 and TRBJ1-1; D gene ambiguous. The CDR3 covers 14 residues. Germline CDR1 is DFQATT and CDR2 is SNEGSKA (reference sequence). The ends were cut back, 0 bases at V and 4 bases at J, with 12 bases in the middle. The DNA for the CDR3 is TGCAGTGCTAGAGATCCTATGAGTCGCACTGAAGCTTTCTTT. Encoded protein: CSARDPMSRTEAFF.

This clonotype was counted at least ten times. J is TRBJ1-2 and V is TRBV20-1; TRBD1 matches 9 bases. The germline V gene has CDR1 DFQATT and CDR2 SNEGSKA (reference sequence). The CDR3 spans 15 residues. V gave up 1 base and J gave up 4 bases; unmatched junction bases: 7. CDR3 DNA: TGCAGTGCTAGAGTACCCGGGACAGGGACCTATGGCTACACCTTC. It encodes CSARVPGTGTYGYTF.

This clonotype was observed a handful of times. With a much larger clone just one base away, this may be a read error. The chain combines TRBV18 with TRBJ1-5; D not resolved. Trimming took off 2 bases at V and 9 bases at J, with 11 bases between the two ends. This CDR3 region has 13 residues. Germline V gene lookup returns CDR1 KGHSH and CDR2 LQKENI. The CDR3 sequence: CASSPGVGRPQHF. In DNA, the CDR3 is TGTGCCAGCTCACCAGGGGTTGGGCGGCCCCAGCATTTT. The variable domain in full, with the rest retrieved from reference TRBV18 and TRBJ1-5, is NAGVMQNPRHLVRRRGQEARLRCSPMKGHSHVYWYRQLPEEGLKFMVYLQKENIIDESGMPKERFSAEFPKEGPSILRIQQVVRGDSAAYFCASSPGVGRPQHFGDGTRLSIL.

This clonotype was counted at least ten times. This rearrangement joins TRBV5-1 to TRBJ2-1; 7 nucleotides agree with TRBD2. Germline CDR1 and CDR2: SGHRS and YFSETQ. Trimming at V came to 3 bases and at J to 8 bases, leaving 11 bases not matched to a gene. This CDR3 has 15 amino acids. For the CDR3, the DNA is TGCGCCAGCAGCTCGGGACTATGGGCCGAGTATGAGCAGTTCTTC. Protein sequence: CASSSGLWAEYEQFF.

This clonotype was seen many times. This chain joins TRBV2 and TRBJ2-5, with 7 bases identical to TRBD2. The length of the CDR3 is 15 residues. With 7 bases clipped from V and 4 bases from J, the junction kept 12 bases outside the gene matches. Looked up from germline, CDR1 is SNHLY and CDR2 is FYNNEI. CDR3 region: CASKEGGGVGETQYF. The DNA of the CDR3 is TGTGCCAGCAAGGAAGGCGGGGGAGTGGGAGAGACCCAGTACTTC.

Many counts were recorded for this clonotype. The chain has TRBV7-8 and TRBJ2-3; no reliable D call. The CDR3 consists of 14 residues. V lost 5 bases, J lost 5 bases, and 14 bases lay in between. Germline CDR1 SGHVS, CDR2 FQNEAQ. The CDR3 bases are TGTGCCAGCAGCGCCTCTAGGGTGGAAGATACGCAGTATTTT. The encoded protein is CASSASRVEDTQYF. Combining the CDR3 with reference TRBV7-8 and TRBJ2-3 gives the whole variable domain GAGVSQSPRYKVAKRGQDVALRCDPISGHVSLFWYQQALGQGPEFLTYFQNEAQLDKSGLPSDRFFAERPEGSVSTLKIQRTQQEDSAVYLCASSASRVEDTQYFGPGTRLTVL.

This clonotype was detected many times. The chain links TRBV18 to TRBJ1-6, with 8 bases lining up with TRBD1. Looked up from germline, CDR1 is KGHSH and CDR2 is LQKENI. The junction had 1 base not matched to a gene; V was cut back by 3 bases and J by 0 bases. The CDR3 consists of 16 residues. The CDR3: CASSPGTGSYNSPLHF. CDR3 DNA sequence: TGTGCCAGCTCACCCGGGACAGGCTCCTATAATTCACCCCTCCACTTT.

This clonotype was counted at least ten times. V gene TRBV3-1 combines with J gene TRBJ1-1; no reliable D call. V was trimmed by 6 bases and J by 7 bases, leaving 9 bases between them. This CDR3 comprises 11 residues. Germline V gives CDR1 LGHDT, CDR2 YNNKEL (reference sequence). The CDR3, as DNA: TGTGCCAGCAGTCACAGCAATGAAGCTTTCTTT. Translated: CASSHSNEAFF.